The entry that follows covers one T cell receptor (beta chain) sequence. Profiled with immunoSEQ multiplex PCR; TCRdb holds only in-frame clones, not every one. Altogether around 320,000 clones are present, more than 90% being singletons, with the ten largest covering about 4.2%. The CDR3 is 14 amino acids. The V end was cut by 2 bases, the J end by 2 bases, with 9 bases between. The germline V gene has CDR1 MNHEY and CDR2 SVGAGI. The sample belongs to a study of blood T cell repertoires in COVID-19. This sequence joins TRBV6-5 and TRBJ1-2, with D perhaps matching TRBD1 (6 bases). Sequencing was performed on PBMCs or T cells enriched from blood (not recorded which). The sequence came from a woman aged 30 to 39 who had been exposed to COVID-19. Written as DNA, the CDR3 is TGTGCCAGCAGTTACCGACAGGAGAACTATGGCTACACCTTC. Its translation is CASSYRQENYGYTF.